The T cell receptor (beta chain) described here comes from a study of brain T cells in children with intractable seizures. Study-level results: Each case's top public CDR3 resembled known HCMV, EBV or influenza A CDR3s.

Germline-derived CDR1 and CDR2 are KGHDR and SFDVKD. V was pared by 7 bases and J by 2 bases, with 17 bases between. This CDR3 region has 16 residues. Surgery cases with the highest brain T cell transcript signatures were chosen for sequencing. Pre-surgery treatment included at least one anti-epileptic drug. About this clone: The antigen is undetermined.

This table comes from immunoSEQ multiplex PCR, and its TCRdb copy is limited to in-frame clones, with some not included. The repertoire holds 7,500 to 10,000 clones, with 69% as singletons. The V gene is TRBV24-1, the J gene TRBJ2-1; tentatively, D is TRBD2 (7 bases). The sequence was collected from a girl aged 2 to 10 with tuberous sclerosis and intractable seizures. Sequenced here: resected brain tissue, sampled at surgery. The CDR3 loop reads CATRKGRGGPYNEQFF. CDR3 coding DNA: TGTGCCACCAGGAAGGGAAGGGGGGGGCCCTACAATGAGCAGTTCTTC.